The entry that follows covers one T cell receptor (beta chain) sequence. Its antigen is unknown. Germline values: CDR1 MNHEY, CDR2 SVGAGI. The CDR3 runs to 14 residues. V was clipped by 2 bases and J by 3 bases, with 9 bases between them. Primers included in the PCR were 60 Vbeta and 13 Jbeta primers. Per the study methods: Unique TCR beta chains totaled roughly 80 million in a later count, with roughly 10 million of them shared. The data were produced by immunoSEQ multiplex PCR, yet TCRdb's version contains in-frame clones alone and is incomplete. The DNA gave D and trimming, while V, J and clone size come from that table. The table lists about 130,000 clones, approximately 74% of them singletons. This specimen belongs to a study of cytomegalovirus exposure and HLA in healthy donors. Study-wide points: With high specificity and sensitivity, the classifier reportedly diagnosed cytomegalovirus status. Rarity marked most TCR sequences, yet some public TCRs occurred in many donors. About 87% or about 30% of the time was how often most TCR beta V segments were productive, according to an earlier analysis.

The origin of this receptor is a male donor in good health and CMV-seronegative. This chain uses TRBV6-5 with TRBJ2-3; perhaps TRBD2 as D (5 bases). The sequenced sample consisted of PBMCs. For the CDR3, the DNA is TGTGCCAGCAGTTACCAGCTAGCAACAGATACGCAGTATTTT. It encodes CASSYQLATDTQYF.